A selection of T cell receptor beta chains follows, all from one sample in a study of T cell repertoires in cytomegalovirus infection. The antigens for these receptors are not known. MiXCR was run by TCRdb on the reads, yielding one entry per CDR3 protein. This sample has nearly 700,000 distinct CDR3 sequences; around a third occur once, and the top ten carry about 18%. The source material was cultured PBMCs, sampled from culture after CMV antigen stimulation. The receptors were sampled from a human donor in good health (CMV status not recorded). Some clones in this sample may be carry-over from other donors' samples. The CDR3 runs from the conserved cysteine through the conserved F or W. D genes are given only for firm matches. For some rows the clone size is stated as once, few or many, or as a class when expanded; others skip it.

J	D	V	size	CDR3	DNA
TRBJ2-5	NA	TRBV12-3/TRBV12-4	NA	CASSLGGRTQYF	TGTGCCAGCAGTTTGGGCGGGCGGACCCAGTACTTC
TRBJ2-3	TRBD2	TRBV7-7	few	CASSLTGGPGNTQYF	TGTGCCAGCAGCTTAACGGGGGGGCCGGGGAATACGCAGTATTTT
TRBJ2-4	NA	TRBV2	NA	CASSGLPGSANIQYF	TGTGCCAGCAGTGGTCTACCGGGTTCGGCGAACATTCAGTACTTC
TRBJ2-3	NA	TRBV7-2	many	CASSSESDTQYF	TGTGCCAGCAGCTCCGAGTCAGATACGCAGTATTTT
TRBJ2-5	NA	TRBV7-2	many	CASATRSGETQYF	TGTGCCAGCGCGACCCGTAGTGGAGAGACCCAGTACTTC
TRBJ2-5	NA	TRBV27	NA	CASSPTLQGKETQYF	TGTGCCAGCAGTCCAACCCTCCAGGGTAAAGAGACCCAGTACTTC
TRBJ1-1	NA	TRBV15	NA	CATSPRLGEGNTEAFF	TGTGCCACCAGCCCTAGGCTAGGGGAGGGGAACACTGAAGCTTTCTTT
TRBJ2-1	TRBD2	TRBV20-1	few	CHINGGSRDEQFF	TGCCACATTAACGGCGGGAGTAGAGATGAGCAGTTCTTC
TRBJ2-1	NA	TRBV28	NA	CATRTKRVIYNEQFF	TGTGCCACAAGAACGAAAAGGGTAATATACAATGAGCAGTTCTTC
TRBJ1-4	NA	TRBV7-2	many	CASSLGVEEKLFF	TGTGCCAGCAGCTTAGGGGTAGAAGAAAAACTGTTTTTT
TRBJ2-7	NA	TRBV27	NA	CASSSLGILGKQYF	TGTGCCAGCAGTTCCCTGGGCATTCTAGGGAAACAGTACTTC
TRBJ2-5	NA	TRBV27	NA	CASSFTHGTETQYF	TGTGCCAGCAGTTTCACCCACGGGACGGAGACCCAGTACTTC
TRBJ2-1	NA	TRBV5-1	NA	CASSLRDQEQFF	TGCGCCAGCAGCTTAAGGGACCAGGAGCAGTTCTTC
TRBJ1-5	NA	TRBV6-1	few	CASAPGFNQPQHF	TGTGCCAGCGCTCCAGGGTTCAATCAGCCCCAGCATTTT
TRBJ2-2	NA	TRBV7-9	NA	CASSHGRRTGELFF	TGTGCCAGCAGCCATGGACGGAGAACCGGGGAGCTGTTTTTT
TRBJ2-3	TRBD1	TRBV10-3	few	CAISGTGAITDTQYF	TGTGCCATCAGTGGGACAGGGGCTATCACAGATACGCAGTATTTT
TRBJ2-7	NA	TRBV12-3/TRBV12-4	NA	CASSPKLVPYEQYF	TGTGCCAGCAGCCCTAAGTTGGTGCCCTACGAGCAGTACTTC
TRBJ1-1	NA	TRBV6-6	NA	CASRSVGASNTEAFF	TGTGCCAGCAGGAGCGTAGGGGCCTCGAACACTGAAGCTTTCTTT
TRBJ1-5	NA	TRBV27	NA	CASSLHGRGLVNQPQHF	TGTGCCAGCAGTTTACACGGGAGAGGGCTTGTCAATCAGCCCCAGCATTTT
TRBJ2-7	TRBD1	TRBV2	few	CASRLGQGYEQYF	TGTGCCAGCAGGCTGGGACAGGGCTACGAGCAGTACTTC
TRBJ1-2	NA	TRBV28	few	CASSLRTGPTPYGYTF	TGTGCCAGCAGTTTACGTACAGGGCCCACCCCCTATGGCTACACCTTC
TRBJ1-4	NA	TRBV7-8	many	CASRREVRTWNEKLFF	TGTGCCAGCAGACGAGAGGTCCGGACATGGAATGAAAAACTGTTTTTT
TRBJ2-1	TRBD1	TRBV9	NA	CASSVAGDRGYNEHFF	TGTGCCAGCAGCGTAGCGGGGGACAGGGGCTACAATGAGCACTTCTTC
TRBJ1-1	TRBD1	TRBV5-6	NA	CASSQWTGGAFF	TGTGCCAGCAGCCAATGGACAGGGGGTGCTTTCTTT
TRBJ2-3	TRBD2	TRBV6-2/TRBV6-3	few	CASSYWRERTDTQYF	TGTGCCAGCAGTTACTGGCGGGAGCGGACAGATACGCAGTATTTT
TRBJ2-1	TRBD2	TRBV7-2	many	CASLPAGLAGGRRYNEQFF	TGTGCCAGCCTCCCGGCGGGGCTAGCGGGGGGGCGGCGCTACAATGAGCAGTTCTTC
TRBJ2-2	NA	TRBV28	NA	CASSLWSLSGGPGELFF	TGTGCCAGCAGTTTATGGTCCCTTTCCGGGGGGCCCGGGGAGCTGTTTTTT
TRBJ2-1	TRBD2	TRBV5-4	NA	CASSLPRLAGANEQFF	TGTGCCAGCAGCCTCCCCCGACTAGCGGGAGCGAATGAGCAGTTCTTC
TRBJ1-1	NA	TRBV7-4	few	CASSFIGGGTEAFF	TGTGCCAGCAGCTTTATAGGGGGAGGGACTGAAGCTTTCTTT
TRBJ2-6	NA	TRBV6-1	once	CASSEPGANVLTF	TGTGCCAGCAGTGAACCTGGGGCCAACGTCCTGACTTTC
TRBJ2-2	NA	TRBV7-2	NA	CASSLTDGIGELFF	TGTGCCAGCAGCCTAACGGACGGGATCGGGGAGCTGTTTTTT
TRBJ2-3	NA	TRBV12-3/TRBV12-4	NA	CASNLGFFTDTQYF	TGTGCCAGCAACCTGGGATTTTTCACAGATACGCAGTATTTT
TRBJ2-7	NA	TRBV7-6	few	CASSPGVGVEYEQYF	TGTGCCAGCAGCCCCGGAGTCGGGGTGGAATACGAGCAGTACTTC
TRBJ2-2	NA	TRBV6-6	NA	CASRRGLLNTGELFF	TGTGCCAGCAGGCGGGGACTCCTTAACACCGGGGAGCTGTTTTTT
TRBJ1-5	NA	TRBV19	NA	CASSIQFGDRGVNNQPQHF	TGTGCCAGTAGTATACAGTTCGGTGACCGGGGAGTAAACAATCAGCCCCAGCATTTT
TRBJ1-2	NA	TRBV7-8	few	CASSPSLGHGYTF	TGTGCCAGCAGCCCCTCGTTAGGCCATGGCTACACCTTC
TRBJ1-1	NA	TRBV7-2	many	CASSSYTEAFF	TGTGCCAGCAGCTCCTACACTGAAGCTTTCTTT
TRBJ2-5	NA	TRBV7-2	few	CASSAGPGETQYF	TGTGCCAGCAGCGCGGGACCCGGAGAGACCCAGTACTTC
TRBJ2-7	TRBD1	TRBV28	NA	CASSGTGWVYEQYF	TGTGCCAGCAGTGGGACAGGGTGGGTCTACGAGCAGTACTTC
TRBJ2-2	NA	TRBV7-6	many	CASSLDRRRPDTGELFF	TGTGCCAGCAGCTTAGACCGGAGACGGCCGGACACCGGGGAGCTGTTTTTT
TRBJ2-3	NA	TRBV20-1	NA	CSSRRGGTDTQYF	TGCAGTTCAAGGAGAGGGGGCACAGATACGCAGTATTTT
TRBJ2-2	NA	TRBV11-2	NA	CASSSRTNTGELFF	TGTGCCAGCAGCTCCAGGACTAACACCGGGGAGCTGTTTTTT
TRBJ1-1	NA	TRBV19	few	CASTQTWGTEAFF	TGTGCCAGTACCCAAACTTGGGGCACTGAAGCTTTCTTT
TRBJ2-7	TRBD2	TRBV7-2	many	CASSSRLAGNYEQYF	TGTGCCAGCAGCTCCCGGCTAGCGGGAAACTACGAGCAGTACTTC
TRBJ2-1	NA	TRBV7-2	few	CASSHLLYREQFF	TGTGCCAGCAGCCATCTTCTCTACAGAGAGCAGTTCTTC
TRBJ1-1	NA	TRBV7-2	many	CASSLVGRGLNTEAFF	TGTGCCAGCAGCTTAGTTGGTCGGGGACTGAACACTGAAGCTTTCTTT
TRBJ1-6	NA	TRBV5-6	NA	CASSLLRRLYNSPLHF	TGTGCCAGCAGCTTGCTTCGTCGGCTCTATAATTCACCCCTCCACTTT
TRBJ1-6	TRBD1	TRBV12-3/TRBV12-4	few	CASSFGQASPLHF	TGTGCCAGCAGTTTCGGACAGGCTTCACCCCTCCACTTT
TRBJ1-2	NA	TRBV7-7	many	CASSLAGGRHNYGYTF	TGTGCCAGCAGCTTAGCGGGGGGCCGGCATAACTATGGCTACACCTTC
TRBJ2-2	NA	TRBV12-3/TRBV12-4	few	CASSSWTPRFTGELFF	TGTGCCAGCAGTTCCTGGACCCCACGATTCACCGGGGAGCTGTTTTTT
TRBJ2-6	NA	TRBV5-6	NA	CARAEAGNVLTF	TGTGCCCGCGCGGAGGCAGGCAACGTCCTGACTTTC
TRBJ2-5	NA	TRBV12-3/TRBV12-4	NA	CASSFRSRGGQETQYF	TGTGCCAGCAGTTTCCGTTCGCGGGGCGGTCAAGAGACCCAGTACTTC
TRBJ2-5	NA	TRBV28	many	CASSRGGVETQYF	TGTGCCAGCAGTCGAGGGGGGGTAGAGACCCAGTACTTC
TRBJ1-1	TRBD1	TRBV7-2	few	CASSSDRGFNTEAFF	TGTGCCAGCAGCTCCGACAGGGGCTTTAACACTGAAGCTTTCTTT
TRBJ2-7	TRBD2	TRBV15	NA	CATSSPLGLVYEQYF	TGTGCCACCAGCAGTCCCCTTGGACTAGTCTACGAGCAGTACTTC
TRBJ2-7	TRBD1	TRBV27	few	CASSLRNRGRGEQYF	TGTGCCAGCAGTTTACGCAACAGGGGGCGAGGCGAGCAGTACTTC
TRBJ2-1	TRBD2	TRBV7-2	many	CASSLVAGGLAGGYNEQFF	TGTGCCAGCAGCTTAGTTGCCGGCGGACTAGCGGGAGGCTACAATGAGCAGTTCTTC
TRBJ2-2	NA	TRBV6-2/TRBV6-3	few	CASNYRQNTGELFF	TGTGCCAGCAACTACAGACAGAACACCGGGGAGCTGTTTTTT
TRBJ2-3	TRBD2	TRBV7-8	many	CASSLARTSGRAETDTQYF	TGTGCCAGCAGCTTAGCCCGGACTAGCGGGAGGGCCGAAACAGATACGCAGTATTTT